Listed below are T cell receptor beta chains from one sample, sequenced in a study of T-cell memory formation after mild COVID-19. TCRdb used MiXCR to reprocess the 5' RACE reads, holding one entry per CDR3 protein. The repertoire holds about 500,000 distinct CDR3 sequences, about a fifth seen once, with roughly an eighth in the top ten. Sequenced material: PBMCs or a T cell subset sorted from them (not recorded which). These receptors all stem from an adult woman who had mild COVID-19 (a few samples of this study predate the infection). Cell type and time point are not known. Both conserved end residues are part of each CDR3. Each record gives: V gene, D gene, J gene, clone size, CDR3 protein, CDR3 DNA. The D gene is left open where the match is weak. The listing skips clone size in some rows; elsewhere it reads once, few, many or a size class.

V: TRBV7-2; D: TRBD1; J: TRBJ2-5; size: .; CDR3: CASNRDRGWETQYF; DNA: TGTGCCAGCAACCGGGACAGGGGTTGGGAGACCCAGTACTTC
V: TRBV12-3/TRBV12-4; D: .; J: TRBJ1-5; size: .; CDR3: CASSFEGWGGYQPQHF; DNA: TGTGCCAGCAGTTTCGAGGGTTGGGGTGGCTATCAGCCCCAGCATTTT
V: TRBV5-1; D: .; J: TRBJ1-1; size: .; CDR3: CASQNGQLNTEAFF; DNA: TGCGCCAGTCAAAACGGACAGCTGAACACTGAAGCTTTCTTT
V: TRBV20-1; D: .; J: TRBJ2-3; size: .; CDR3: CSARDQRGTDTQYF; DNA: TGCAGTGCTAGAGATCAACGGGGGACAGATACGCAGTATTTT
V: TRBV7-6; D: .; J: TRBJ2-7; size: .; CDR3: CASSLRWQGPEQYF; DNA: TGTGCCAGCAGCTTACGTTGGCAGGGCCCCGAGCAGTACTTC
V: TRBV28; D: .; J: TRBJ1-5; size: .; CDR3: CASSSGVSGSNQPQHF; DNA: TGTGCCAGCAGTTCGGGGGTGAGTGGAAGCAATCAGCCCCAGCATTTT
V: TRBV12-3/TRBV12-4; D: .; J: TRBJ2-5; size: .; CDR3: CASGVGETQYF; DNA: TGTGCCAGCGGAGTGGGAGAGACCCAGTACTTC
V: TRBV6-5; D: TRBD1; J: TRBJ2-2; size: few; CDR3: CASSSSWTGVPGELFF; DNA: TGTGCCAGCAGCTCCTCCTGGACAGGGGTTCCCGGGGAGCTGTTTTTT
V: TRBV20-1; D: TRBD2; J: TRBJ2-1; size: .; CDR3: CSARLAGGPRNEQFF; DNA: TGCAGTGCCAGACTAGCGGGGGGGCCGCGCAATGAGCAGTTCTTC
V: TRBV12-3/TRBV12-4; D: .; J: TRBJ2-7; size: few; CDR3: CASSLVAPGMYEQYF; DNA: TGTGCCAGCAGTTTGGTCGCGCCGGGAATGTACGAGCAGTACTTC
V: TRBV7-9; D: .; J: TRBJ1-1; size: .; CDR3: CAVTGTEAFF; DNA: TGTGCCGTTACGGGAACTGAAGCTTTCTTT
V: TRBV19; D: TRBD1; J: TRBJ1-1; size: few; CDR3: CASSNYRGLTDTEAFF; DNA: TGTGCCAGTAGTAATTACAGGGGGCTTACCGACACTGAAGCTTTCTTT
V: TRBV5-5; D: TRBD2; J: TRBJ2-1; size: .; CDR3: CASSSPPAGGHNEQFF; DNA: TGTGCCAGCAGCTCCCCCCCCGCGGGAGGTCACAATGAGCAGTTCTTC
V: TRBV12-3/TRBV12-4; D: TRBD2; J: TRBJ2-1; size: .; CDR3: CASSLSASGPSYNEQFF; DNA: TGTGCCAGCAGTTTATCTGCTAGCGGGCCATCCTACAATGAGCAGTTCTTC
V: TRBV6-1; D: .; J: TRBJ1-5; size: few; CDR3: CASRTPGAGNNQPQHF; DNA: TGTGCCAGCAGAACTCCCGGGGCAGGGAACAATCAGCCCCAGCATTTT
V: TRBV7-2; D: .; J: TRBJ2-7; size: .; CDR3: CASSLAGLRQYF; DNA: TGTGCCAGCAGCTTAGCGGGGCTTCGGCAGTACTTC
V: TRBV20-1; D: .; J: TRBJ2-4; size: .; CDR3: CSATPTEGLAKNIQYF; DNA: TGCAGTGCTACCCCGACAGAAGGATTAGCCAAAAACATTCAGTACTTC
V: TRBV24-1; D: TRBD2; J: TRBJ2-2; size: few; CDR3: CATSDQTSGLARTGELFF; DNA: TGTGCCACCAGTGATCAAACCTCGGGACTAGCGAGAACCGGGGAGCTGTTTTTT
V: TRBV29-1; D: .; J: TRBJ2-7; size: .; CDR3: CSVEDGFLGHEQYF; DNA: TGCAGCGTTGAAGATGGGTTCCTCGGGCACGAGCAGTACTTC
V: TRBV29-1; D: .; J: TRBJ2-7; size: .; CDR3: CSARTANTYEQYF; DNA: TGCAGCGCGCGGACAGCGAACACCTACGAGCAGTACTTC
V: TRBV6-2/TRBV6-3; D: .; J: TRBJ1-1; size: few; CDR3: CASKRGMNTEAFF; DNA: TGTGCCAGCAAACGAGGGATGAACACTGAAGCTTTCTTT
V: TRBV24-1; D: TRBD1; J: TRBJ1-4; size: .; CDR3: CATSDPQGAGNEKLFF; DNA: TGTGCCACCAGTGATCCTCAGGGGGCCGGTAATGAAAAACTGTTTTTT
V: TRBV20-1; D: TRBD2; J: TRBJ2-3; size: .; CDR3: CSARRGTGLAEITDTQYF; DNA: TGCAGTGCTAGGAGGGGCACGGGACTAGCGGAGATCACAGATACGCAGTATTTT
V: TRBV2; D: TRBD2; J: TRBJ2-1; size: few; CDR3: CASSDSAGGIVSSYNEQFF; DNA: TGTGCCAGCAGTGATAGCGCGGGGGGGATTGTAAGCTCCTACAATGAGCAGTTCTTC
V: TRBV12-3/TRBV12-4; D: .; J: TRBJ1-1; size: .; CDR3: CASSLTQPGNTEAFF; DNA: TGTGCCAGCAGTCTCACTCAGCCCGGTAACACTGAAGCTTTCTTT
V: TRBV3-1; D: .; J: TRBJ2-7; size: few; CDR3: CASSQVPRRGINEQYF; DNA: TGTGCCAGCAGCCAAGTGCCGCGACGTGGAATCAACGAGCAGTACTTC
V: TRBV27; D: TRBD2; J: TRBJ2-1; size: once; CDR3: CASSLSGGPANEQFF; DNA: TGTGCCAGCAGTCTAAGCGGGGGCCCAGCCAATGAGCAGTTCTTC
V: TRBV7-2; D: .; J: TRBJ2-1; size: .; CDR3: CASSYLGRSYNEQFF; DNA: TGTGCCAGCAGCTATCTAGGACGCTCCTACAATGAGCAGTTCTTC
V: TRBV16; D: .; J: TRBJ2-7; size: .; CDR3: CASSQFGPEQYF; DNA: TGTGCCAGCAGCCAATTTGGGCCCGAGCAGTACTTC
V: TRBV27; D: .; J: TRBJ2-7; size: .; CDR3: CASTWGDEQYF; DNA: TGTGCCAGCACCTGGGGTGACGAGCAGTACTTC
V: TRBV18; D: TRBD1; J: TRBJ1-1; size: .; CDR3: CASSPLPRDRSNTEAFF; DNA: TGTGCCAGCTCACCACTACCCCGGGACAGAAGCAACACTGAAGCTTTCTTT
V: TRBV27; D: TRBD1; J: TRBJ1-1; size: few; CDR3: CASRPTGGYTEAFF; DNA: TGTGCCAGCAGGCCCACAGGGGGCTACACTGAAGCTTTCTTT
V: TRBV6-2/TRBV6-3; D: .; J: TRBJ1-2; size: few; CDR3: CASALTPNYGYTF; DNA: TGTGCCAGCGCGCTAACACCTAACTATGGCTACACCTTC
V: TRBV7-9; D: .; J: TRBJ1-3; size: .; CDR3: CASSPRGGSSGNTIYF; DNA: TGTGCCAGCAGCCCCAGAGGAGGGTCATCTGGAAACACCATATATTTT
V: TRBV20-1; D: .; J: TRBJ1-2; size: .; CDR3: CSARDRAGTNYGYTF; DNA: TGCAGTGCTAGAGATAGGGCAGGGACTAACTATGGCTACACCTTC
V: TRBV5-5; D: .; J: TRBJ2-3; size: .; CDR3: CASSLVWSTDTQYF; DNA: TGTGCCAGCAGCTTGGTCTGGAGCACAGATACGCAGTATTTT
V: TRBV5-4; D: .; J: TRBJ2-5; size: few; CDR3: CASSLKGTEETQYF; DNA: TGTGCCAGCAGCTTAAAAGGGACTGAAGAGACCCAGTACTTC
V: TRBV29-1; D: .; J: TRBJ2-1; size: few; CDR3: CSVEDVRGSYNEQFF; DNA: TGCAGCGTTGAAGATGTTAGGGGCTCCTACAATGAGCAGTTCTTC
V: TRBV5-4; D: TRBD2; J: TRBJ2-1; size: few; CDR3: CASSKLAGTYNEQFF; DNA: TGTGCCAGCAGCAAGTTAGCGGGAACCTACAATGAGCAGTTCTTC
V: TRBV7-8; D: TRBD2; J: TRBJ2-7; size: .; CDR3: CASSPEVGGWYEQYF; DNA: TGTGCCAGCAGCCCAGAGGTGGGGGGGTGGTACGAGCAGTACTTC
V: TRBV6-5; D: TRBD1; J: TRBJ1-6; size: .; CDR3: CASRFQGARNSPLHF; DNA: TGTGCCAGCAGATTTCAGGGGGCTAGGAATTCACCCCTCCACTTT
V: TRBV24-1; D: .; J: TRBJ2-1; size: .; CDR3: CATSDLRRGPDEQFF; DNA: TGTGCCACCAGTGATTTGAGGCGGGGCCCCGACGAGCAGTTCTTC
V: TRBV23-1; D: .; J: TRBJ1-5; size: .; CDR3: CASSQFVSQHLIRNQPQHF; DNA: TGCGCCAGCAGTCAATTTGTCAGCCAACATCTTATTCGCAATCAGCCCCAGCATTTT
V: TRBV9; D: .; J: TRBJ2-7; size: .; CDR3: CASSVASGTLYEQYF; DNA: TGTGCCAGCAGCGTAGCTTCCGGGACCCTCTACGAGCAGTACTTC
V: TRBV6-5; D: .; J: TRBJ2-3; size: .; CDR3: CASSYSGRRDWPDTQYF; DNA: TGTGCCAGCAGTTACTCGGGACGCCGGGATTGGCCAGATACGCAGTATTTT
V: TRBV7-8; D: .; J: TRBJ2-2; size: .; CDR3: CASSLEVRVTGELFF; DNA: TGTGCCAGCAGCTTAGAGGTCCGGGTCACCGGGGAGCTGTTTTTT
V: TRBV5-1; D: TRBD1; J: TRBJ2-1; size: many; CDR3: CASSSPGQGGNEQFF; DNA: TGCGCCAGCAGCTCTCCGGGACAGGGCGGCAATGAGCAGTTCTTC
V: TRBV4-1; D: .; J: TRBJ2-7; size: .; CDR3: CASSQVAYYEQYF; DNA: TGCGCCAGCAGCCAAGTCGCTTACTACGAGCAGTACTTC
V: TRBV5-1; D: .; J: TRBJ2-3; size: .; CDR3: CASSTGSTDTQYF; DNA: TGCGCCAGCAGCACGGGGAGCACAGATACGCAGTATTTT
V: TRBV18; D: TRBD2; J: TRBJ2-7; size: .; CDR3: CASSPWGLREHEQYF; DNA: TGTGCCAGCTCACCGTGGGGACTAAGGGAGCACGAGCAGTACTTC